Below, 21 T cell receptor beta chains from the same sample are listed, as sequenced in a study of T-cell reconstitution after alpha-beta-depleted transplantation in children. The TCRbeta library incorporated unique molecular identifiers. TCRdb passed the PCR reads through MiXCR, listing each CDR3 protein once. The sample has about 200,000 distinct CDR3 sequences, approximately 8% seen once; the top ten hold roughly 35%. The sequenced sample was PBMCs, mostly from graft donor cells, obtained 360 days after TCRalphabeta/CD19-depleted stem cell transplant. These receptors were obtained from a male patient between 2 and 10 years old who had a stem cell transplant for acute myeloid leukemia, so the T cells may come from the graft donor.

This rearrangement joins TRBV20-1 to TRBJ2-5; the D gene could be TRBD1 or TRBD2 (5 bases each). CDR3 length: 15 amino acids. V was pared by 1 base and J by 5 bases, with 17 bases between. Germline V gene lookup returns CDR1 DFQATT and CDR2 SNEGSKA (reference sequence). CDR3 sequence (DNA): TGCAGTGCTAGAGGGTTTCAGGGAAGGGAGGAGACCCAGTACTTC. This translates into CSARGFQGREETQYF.

This clonotype came up a few times. The CDR3 nucleotides are TGCGCCAGCAGACCGACCGGGACTAGCCAAGAGACCCAGTACTTC. This codes for CASRPTGTSQETQYF. This rearrangement joins TRBV5-1 to TRBJ2-5, with 8 bases aligning to TRBD2. This CDR3 contains 15 residues. Germline CDR1 SGHRS, CDR2 YFSETQ. Trimming cost V 5 bases and J 1 base; bases outside gene matches: 7.

In this sample, this clonotype turned up many times. The V and J genes are TRBV29-1 and TRBJ2-1; D remains ambiguous. V gave up 3 bases and J gave up 8 bases, with 8 bases separating them. CDR3 length: 11 amino acids. Germline V gives CDR1 SQVTM, CDR2 ANQGSEA. The CDR3 here is CSVDSFDEQFF. Written as DNA, the CDR3 is TGCAGCGTTGACTCCTTTGATGAGCAGTTCTTC.

The V and J genes are TRBV5-1 and TRBJ2-5; TRBD1 matches at 7 bases. Germline V gene sequence: CDR1 SGHRS, CDR2 YFSETQ. This CDR3 is built from 17 residues. V was pared by 4 bases and J by 5 bases, with 17 bases of the junction left unmatched. CDR3 nucleotide sequence: TGCGCCAGCAGCCTCCCGACAGGGAGTAGTAGGACCGAGACCCAGTACTTC. Translated, it gives CASSLPTGSSRTETQYF.

This clonotype has only a few counts. J is TRBJ2-6 and V is TRBV7-3; tentatively, D is TRBD2 (6 bases). The CDR3 is 16 residues long. V was shortened by 5 bases and J by 2 bases, with 13 bases between the two germline ends. Germline V gene lookup returns CDR1 SGHTA and CDR2 FQGTGA. CDR3 bases: TGTGCCAGCAGCCCTACCTGGGGGGCTGGGGCCAACGTCCTGACTTTC. Protein product: CASSPTWGAGANVLTF.

The sample holds a few counts of this clonotype. The chain recombines TRBV20-1 with TRBJ2-1; 7 positions agree with TRBD2. Germline V gene sequence: CDR1 DFQATT, CDR2 SNEGSKA (reference sequence). The CDR3 consists of 15 residues. Unmatched junction bases numbered 4, after V lost 0 bases and J lost 2 bases. The CDR3 protein is CSARDAGRAYNEQFF. The CDR3 bases are TGCAGTGCTAGAGATGCGGGGAGGGCCTACAATGAGCAGTTCTTC.

This clonotype was found a few times. The chain recombines TRBV10-3 with TRBJ2-1; D remains ambiguous. The CDR3 has 12 amino acids. V was pared by 0 bases and J by 9 bases, with 6 bases between. Germline-derived CDR1 and CDR2 are ENHRY and SYGVKD. Here the CDR3 DNA reads TGTGCCATCAGTGAGTCCTGGGGTGAGCAGTTCTTC. It specifies CAISESWGEQFF.

This chain connects TRBV4-2 to TRBJ2-1; 12 bases map to TRBD2. CDR3 length equals 19 residues. Germline assignment: CDR1 LGHNA and CDR2 YNFKEQ. V shed 4 bases and J 3 bases; nucleotides not matched to a gene: 13. DNA of the CDR3: TGTGCCAGCAGCCGCGCCCAGACTAGCGGGGGAGGGGTCTACAATGAGCAGTTCTTC. Encoded protein: CASSRAQTSGGGVYNEQFF.

This clonotype was picked up many times. V usage is TRBV7-7 and J usage is TRBJ2-7; possible D gene TRBD1, 6 bases. This CDR3 contains 15 residues. In germline, CDR1 is SSHAT, CDR2 FNYEAQ (reference sequence). CDR3 in DNA: TGTGCTAGCAGCTTCTCACAGGGCTTTTCCTACGAGCAGTACGTC. It yields the protein CASSFSQGFSYEQYV.

There are many counts of this clonotype. The chain combines TRBV20-1 with TRBJ2-5, with no clear D. V was clipped by 2 bases and J by 0 bases, with 7 bases between them. The CDR3 consists of 13 residues. CDR1 is DFQATT and CDR2 is SNEGSKA in the germline V gene (reference sequence). This CDR3 is CSARPEYQETQYF. CDR3 in DNA: TGCAGTGCTAGACCCGAATACCAAGAGACCCAGTACTTC.

Many counts were recorded for this clonotype. The chain couples TRBV7-2 to TRBJ2-1, with 7 bases lining up with TRBD2. The V gene end was trimmed by 5 bases and the J gene end by 5 bases; junction bases not matched to a gene: 9. CDR3 length: 15 residues. CDR1 and CDR2 from the germline V gene are SGHTA and FQGNSA. In DNA, the CDR3 is TGTGCCAGCAGCACCAGTGGGCTAGCGGACAATGAGCAGTTCTTC. It translates to CASSTSGLADNEQFF.

This clonotype occurred many times. The V call is TRBV4-2, the J call TRBJ2-1; 15 bases line up with TRBD2. Germline V gives CDR1 LGHNA, CDR2 YNFKEQ. Losses at the gene ends were 4 bases for V and 8 bases for J; bases not matched to a gene: 6. This CDR3 is built from 16 residues. The CDR3 loop is CASSRGLAGGPYEQFF. CDR3 nucleotides: TGTGCCAGCAGCCGAGGACTAGCGGGAGGGCCTTATGAGCAGTTCTTC.

This clonotype was seen at least ten times. The V gene is TRBV6-5, the J gene TRBJ1-4, with 9 bases that match TRBD1. The CDR3 contains 18 residues. V lost 5 bases to trimming and J lost 11 bases; unmatched junction nucleotides: 21. Germline-derived CDR1 and CDR2 are MNHEY and SVGAGI. In DNA form, the CDR3 reads TGTGCCAGCAGTCCTTATTACGGGGACAGGGTCTTCATGAAGAAACTGTTTTTT. The encoded protein is CASSPYYGDRVFMKKLFF.

This clonotype was found many times. The chain employs TRBV9 and TRBJ2-5; a possible D gene is TRBD2 (5 bases). Trimming removed 0 bases at V and 7 bases at J, with 7 bases between. Germline CDR1 and CDR2: SGDLS and YYNGEE. This CDR3 spans 12 amino acids. The CDR3 is CASSVDSGTQYF. The CDR3 DNA reads as TGTGCCAGCAGCGTAGACAGCGGGACCCAGTACTTC.

This clonotype was observed a handful of times. This chain joins TRBV20-1 and TRBJ1-1; possibly TRBD1 for D (5 bases). This CDR3 region has 14 residues. The germline V gene has CDR1 DFQATT and CDR2 SNEGSKA (reference sequence). V lost 6 bases and J 0 bases, leaving 14 bases between the germline ends. CDR3 DNA: TGCAGTGCATACGACAGTAGGGTGAACACTGAAGCTTTCTTT. Its translation: CSAYDSRVNTEAFF.

This sequence joins TRBV29-1 and TRBJ2-5; no definite D call. V gave up 4 bases and J gave up 1 base, with 4 bases separating them. The CDR3 extends over 11 amino acids. Germline CDR1 reads SQVTM; CDR2 reads ANQGSEA. As DNA, the CDR3 is TGCAGCGTTGCCAGCCAAGAGACCCAGTACTTC. Its translation: CSVASQETQYF.

The chain carries TRBV12-3 or TRBV12-4 and TRBJ2-5; TRBD2 aligns across 8 bases. The CDR3 is 15 amino acids. Trimming cost V 5 bases and J 4 bases; bases outside gene matches: 9. CDR3 sequence reads: CASSASSGPGETQYF. CDR3 in DNA: TGTGCCAGCAGTGCATCTAGCGGGCCCGGAGAGACCCAGTACTTC.

The rearrangement joins TRBV2 to TRBJ2-2, with D unresolved. CDR3 length: 10 residues. Trimming removed 6 bases from V and 6 bases from J, with 2 bases in between. Germline CDR1 is SNHLY and CDR2 is FYNNEI. The CDR3, as DNA: TGTGCCAGCAGGGCCGGGGAGCTGTTTTTT. It is translated as CASRAGELFF.

The table lists this clonotype with a few counts. This rearrangement joins TRBV20-1 to TRBJ2-3; TRBD2 agrees at 9 bases. In germline, CDR1 is DFQATT, CDR2 SNEGSKA (reference sequence). The CDR3 sequence is 11 residues long. The ends lost 7 bases at V and 5 bases at J; junction bases unmatched: 1. DNA of the CDR3: TGCAGTGAACTAGCGGGAGATACGCAGTATTTT. Translation gives CSELAGDTQYF.

The rearrangement links TRBV6-5 to TRBJ1-1; 8 bases map to TRBD1. Germline CDR1 and CDR2: MNHEY and SVGAGI. The CDR3 has 16 amino acids. Trimming cost V 4 bases and J 5 bases; bases outside gene matches: 12. In DNA, the CDR3 is TGTGCCAGCAGTTCCAGGGACGGACAGGGAGGGACTGAAGCTTTCTTT. Translating it yields CASSSRDGQGGTEAFF.

This clonotype was observed many times. The chain recombines TRBV20-1 with TRBJ2-5; D remains unclear. Trimming left V 1 base short and J 0 bases short, with 6 bases between. The CDR3 spans 13 residues. Germline V gene sequence: CDR1 DFQATT, CDR2 SNEGSKA (reference sequence). The DNA of the CDR3 is TGCAGTGCTAGAGGTCCAGACCAAGAGACCCAGTACTTC. As protein: CSARGPDQETQYF.